This passage covers 24 T cell receptor beta chains from one sample sequenced in a study of CD8 T cells in Susac syndrome. After extraction with the RNeasy kit, roughly 0.45 to 1 ug of the RNA was reverse transcribed using random hexamers. MiXCR, applied by TCRdb to the immunoSEQ multiplex PCR reads, yields one record per CDR3 protein. This table holds 100,000 to 150,000 distinct CDR3 sequences, around 94% found once. Source material: CD4+ T cells from PBMCs. The receptors come from a human donor with multiple sclerosis.

V usage is TRBV7-2 and J usage is TRBJ2-5; D not resolved. Trimming stripped 1 base from V and 1 base from J, with 4 bases between. The germline V gene has CDR1 SGHTA and CDR2 FQGNSA. The CDR3 loop spans 13 amino acids. As DNA, the CDR3 is TGTGCCAGCAGCTTAGATCCCCAAGAGACCCAGTACTTC. Protein: CASSLDPQETQYF.

J is TRBJ1-1 and V is TRBV27, with TRBD1 identical over 7 bases. V lost 3 bases and J lost 0; bases outside the gene matches: 4. Germline CDR1 MNHEY, CDR2 SMNVEV (reference sequence). The CDR3 spans 15 residues. The CDR3, as DNA: TGTGCCAGCAGTTTGGGGACAGATTTGAACACTGAAGCTTTCTTT. Protein: CASSLGTDLNTEAFF.

V is TRBV6-5 and J is TRBJ2-1; D possibly uses TRBD1 or TRBD2 (6 bases each). The V end lost 2 bases, the J end lost 4 bases, and 15 bases lay between the germline ends. This CDR3 is 16 amino acids long. Germline-derived CDR1 and CDR2 are MNHEY and SVGAGI. The CDR3 nucleotides read TGTGCCAGCAGTTACGAGGGGGGAGTGAGGTACAATGAGCAGTTCTTC. Residues: CASSYEGGVRYNEQFF.

The chain has TRBV12-3 or TRBV12-4 and TRBJ1-1; no definite D call. The CDR3 runs 10 residues. The V and J ends lost 2 bases and 13 bases respectively, with 8 bases between them. Here the CDR3 DNA reads TGTGCCAGCAGTTTAAGAAGTGTTTTCTTT. This codes for CASSLRSVFF.

The chain links TRBV15 to TRBJ2-1, with TRBD1 matching 7 bases. The CDR3 has 15 amino acids. Germline V gene sequence: CDR1 LNHNV, CDR2 YYDKDF (reference sequence). J lost 1 base, V lost 4 bases, and 4 bases had no gene match. This chain's CDR3 is CATSTPDRSYNEQFF. CDR3 nucleotide sequence: TGTGCCACCAGCACCCCGGACAGGTCCTACAATGAGCAGTTCTTC.

The chain recombines TRBV12-3 or TRBV12-4 with TRBJ2-7, with D tentatively TRBD1 (6 bases). This CDR3 spans 14 amino acids. V lost 3 bases, J lost 5 bases, and 14 bases lay in between. The CDR3 coding sequence is TGTGCCAGCAGTTTCCAGGGGAGCTCGCACGAGCAGTACTTC. Translated, it gives CASSFQGSSHEQYF.

The rearrangement joins TRBV30 to TRBJ2-2, with D maybe TRBD1 (5 bases). The V and J ends lost 4 bases and 6 bases respectively, with 12 bases between them. The CDR3 has 13 amino acids. The germline gives CDR1 GTSNPN, CDR2 SVGIG (reference sequence). The CDR3 region has the DNA TGTGCCTGGAACCCTCAGGGTGCCGGGGAGCTGTTTTTT. Protein: CAWNPQGAGELFF. Using reference TRBV30 and TRBJ2-2 for the parts outside the CDR3, the full variable domain is SQTIHQWPATLVQPVGSPLSLECTVEGTSNPNLYWYRQAAGRGLQLLFYSVGIGQISSEVPQNLSASRPQDRQFILSSKKLLLSDSGFYLCAWNPQGAGELFFGEGSRLTVL.

The CDR3 DNA reads TGTGCCAGCAGTTTAAGGGTCGGAAGCACTGAAGCTTTCTTT. This encodes CASSLRVGSTEAFF. The rearrangement joins TRBV27 to TRBJ1-1, with D hard to call. The CDR3 length is 14 residues. Trimming pared 2 bases from V and 4 bases from J, leaving 11 bases between. Germline CDR1 is MNHEY and CDR2 is SMNVEV (reference sequence).

The chain carries TRBV6-5 and TRBJ2-6, with D perhaps TRBD1 (5 bases). The germline V gene has CDR1 MNHEY and CDR2 SVGAGI. The CDR3 has 17 residues. Trimming removed 2 bases at V and 1 base at J, with 12 bases between. The CDR3 DNA follows: TGTGCCAGCAGTTACCGACAGATTCCTTCTGGGGCCAACGTCCTGACTTTC. Translation gives CASSYRQIPSGANVLTF.

The chain joins TRBV6-1 to TRBJ2-5; TRBD2 aligns across 15 bases. Germline CDR1 MNHNS, CDR2 SASEGT. V dropped 8 bases and J dropped 4; count of bases not matched to a gene: 2. This CDR3 contains 14 residues. CDR3 DNA sequence: TGTGCCAGCGGGGGACTAGCGGGAGGAGAGACCCAGTACTTC. Its translation is CASGGLAGGETQYF.

This clonotype was seen a single time. V gene TRBV2 combines with J gene TRBJ1-2; TRBD1 matches at 7 bases. The CDR3 is 13 amino acids. Trimming took 7 bases from V and 7 from J; bases not matched to a gene: 9. From germline, CDR1 is SNHLY and CDR2 FYNNEI. CDR3 amino acids: CASTDREFSGYTF. The DNA for the CDR3 is TGTGCCAGCACCGACAGGGAGTTCTCTGGCTACACCTTC.

The genes are TRBV7-2 and TRBJ2-7; no definite D call. Between the trimmed V and J ends, which lost 5 bases and 1 base, there was a span of 9 bases. Germline CDR1 reads SGHTA; CDR2 reads FQGNSA. The CDR3 has 13 residues. In DNA, the CDR3 is TGTGCCAGCAGCCCGTTCCAGTCCTACGAGCAGTACTTC. This encodes CASSPFQSYEQYF. Full variable domain (missing parts from reference TRBV7-2 and TRBJ2-7): GAGVSQSPSNKVTEKGKDVELRCDPISGHTALYWYRQSLGQGLEFLIYFQGNSAPDKSGLPSDRFSAERTGGSVSTLTIQRTQQEDSAVYLCASSPFQSYEQYFGPGTRLTVT.

The chain recombines TRBV28 with TRBJ1-1, with D tentatively TRBD1 (5 bases). The CDR3 runs to 14 residues. From germline, CDR1 is MDHEN and CDR2 SYDVKM. Trimming took off 1 base at V and 6 bases at J, with 12 bases between the two ends. CDR3 residues: CASSLLSQGAEAFF. As DNA, the CDR3 is TGTGCCAGCAGTTTATTGAGCCAAGGGGCTGAAGCTTTCTTT.

This chain links TRBV23-1 with TRBJ1-1; TRBD1 matches 10 bases. TRBV23-1 is recorded as an ORF, its role being uncertain. J lost 0 bases, V lost 9 bases, and 19 bases had no gene match. CDR3 length: 19 residues. The chain's CDR3 is CASQNGTGVINQLNTEAFF. CDR3 in DNA: TGCGCCAGTCAAAACGGGACAGGGGTAATTAATCAATTGAACACTGAAGCTTTCTTT.

This rearrangement joins TRBV7-9 to TRBJ2-3; D is uncertain. The germline V gene encodes CDR1 SEHNR and CDR2 FQNEAQ (reference sequence). The length of the CDR3 is 13 residues. The V gene lost 4 bases and the J gene lost 6 bases, with 11 bases spanning the gap. The CDR3 sequence is CASSSWGTDTQYF. CDR3 DNA sequence: TGTGCCAGCAGCTCATGGGGAACCGATACGCAGTATTTT.

This clonotype appeared a single time. The chain links TRBV12-3 or TRBV12-4 to TRBJ2-5; TRBD1 matches 9 bases. With 4 bases clipped from V and 2 bases from J, the junction kept 8 bases outside the gene matches. There are 16 residues in the CDR3. The CDR3, as DNA: TGTGCCAGCAGTTCGCCGACAGGGGGTCGTCAAGAGACCCAGTACTTC. Protein sequence: CASSSPTGGRQETQYF.

The chain joins TRBV6-1 to TRBJ1-1, with 12 nucleotides matching TRBD1. V lost 6 bases and J lost 10; bases outside the gene matches: 15. CDR1 and CDR2 from the germline V gene are MNHNS and SASEGT. This CDR3 has 16 amino acids. DNA for the CDR3: TGTGCCAGCAGAGGTGGGACAGGGGGCGGGTCGGGGAGAGCTTTCTTT. It translates to CASRGGTGGGSGRAFF.

The chain recombines TRBV7-9 with TRBJ1-5, with TRBD1 as a possible D gene (5 bases). V lost 6 bases and J 7 bases, leaving 10 bases between the germline ends. CDR1 and CDR2 (germline): SEHNR, FQNEAQ (reference sequence). This CDR3 is built from 12 residues. The CDR3 loop reads CASSSTEQPQHF. CDR3 coding DNA: TGTGCCAGCAGTTCGACAGAACAGCCCCAGCATTTT.

The J gene is TRBJ1-1, the V gene TRBV29-1; tentative D call: TRBD1 (5 bases). V gave up 7 bases and J gave up 4 bases, with 7 bases separating them. Germline CDR1 and CDR2: SQVTM and ANQGSEA. The CDR3 runs to 10 residues. CDR3 nucleotides: TGCAGCGGGGGGGTCACTGAAGCTTTCTTT. It encodes CSGGVTEAFF.

The chain has TRBV7-2 and TRBJ1-5; no firm D call. The V gene's germline CDR1 is SGHTA and CDR2 FQGNSA. The V end lost 7 bases, the J end lost 4 bases, and 11 bases lay between the germline ends. The CDR3 is 13 amino acids. The CDR3 spells CASTSQRNQPQHF. CDR3 coding DNA: TGTGCCAGCACTTCCCAGAGGAATCAGCCCCAGCATTTT.

The chain joins TRBV5-1 to TRBJ2-7, with 8 bases aligning to TRBD1. The CDR3 spans 16 residues. Germline CDR1 reads SGHRS; CDR2 reads YFSETQ. The ends lost 3 bases at V and 0 bases at J; junction bases unmatched: 8. CDR3 sequence reads: CASSSRTGSSSYEQYF. The CDR3 nucleotides read TGCGCCAGCAGCTCCCGGACAGGGTCGAGCTCCTACGAGCAGTACTTC.

J is TRBJ1-1 and V is TRBV18; 8 bases agree with TRBD1. Germline CDR1 reads KGHSH; CDR2 reads LQKENI. V gave up 6 bases and J gave up 5 bases; unmatched junction bases: 11. This CDR3 comprises 15 residues. CDR3 coding DNA: TGTGCCAGCTCGGATCGACAGGGGTTTAGGACTGAAGCTTTCTTT. Protein sequence: CASSDRQGFRTEAFF.

The chain uses TRBV5-4 and TRBJ2-7; 7 bases map to TRBD2. Germline trimming cut 3 bases from V and 1 base from J; bases unmatched to any gene: 7. The CDR3 loop spans 15 amino acids. The V gene's germline CDR1 is SGHNT and CDR2 YYREEE (reference sequence). In DNA form, the CDR3 reads TGTGCCAGCAGCTCCGAAGCTAGCGGTTCCTACGAGCAGTACTTC. It codes for CASSSEASGSYEQYF. The full variable domain, its missing parts supplied by reference TRBV5-4 and TRBJ2-7, is ETGVTQSPTHLIKTRGQQVTLRCSSQSGHNTVSWYQQALGQGPQFIFQYYREEENGRGNFPPRFSGLQFPNYSSELNVNALELDDSALYLCASSSEASGSYEQYFGPGTRLTVT.

The chain joins TRBV3-1 to TRBJ2-7, with 16 bases that match TRBD2. This CDR3 region has 19 residues. Germline loops: CDR1 LGHDT, CDR2 YNNKEL (reference sequence). V lost 3 bases to trimming and J lost 2 bases; unmatched junction nucleotides: 10. CDR3 protein: CASSHPKGLAGGPTYEQYF. The DNA for the CDR3 is TGTGCCAGCAGCCATCCGAAGGGACTAGCGGGGGGGCCGACCTACGAGCAGTACTTC.